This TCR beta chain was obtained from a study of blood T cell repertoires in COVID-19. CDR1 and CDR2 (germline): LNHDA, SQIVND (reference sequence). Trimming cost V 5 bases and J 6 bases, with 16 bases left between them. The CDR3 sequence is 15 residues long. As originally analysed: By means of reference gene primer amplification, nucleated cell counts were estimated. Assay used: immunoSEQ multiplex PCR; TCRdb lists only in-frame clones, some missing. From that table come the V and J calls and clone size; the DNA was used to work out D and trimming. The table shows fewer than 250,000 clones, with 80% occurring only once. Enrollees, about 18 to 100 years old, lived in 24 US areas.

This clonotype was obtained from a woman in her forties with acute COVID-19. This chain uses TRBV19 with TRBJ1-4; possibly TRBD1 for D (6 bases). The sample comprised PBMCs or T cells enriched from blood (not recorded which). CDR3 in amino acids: CASSRRGGTDEKLFF. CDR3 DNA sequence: TGTGCCAGTAGTCGAAGGGGGGGGACGGATGAAAAACTGTTTTTT.